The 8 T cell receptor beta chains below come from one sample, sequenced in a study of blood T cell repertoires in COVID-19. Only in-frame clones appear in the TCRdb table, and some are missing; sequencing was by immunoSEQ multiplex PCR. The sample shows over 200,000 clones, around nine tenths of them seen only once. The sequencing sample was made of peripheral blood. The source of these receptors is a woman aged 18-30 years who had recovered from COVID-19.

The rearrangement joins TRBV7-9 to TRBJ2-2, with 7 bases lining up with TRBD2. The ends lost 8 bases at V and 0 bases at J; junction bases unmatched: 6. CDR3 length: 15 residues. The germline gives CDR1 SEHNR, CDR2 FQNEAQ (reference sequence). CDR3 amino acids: CASRRAGPNTGELFF. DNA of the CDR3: TGTGCCAGCCGCCGAGCGGGACCGAACACCGGGGAGCTGTTTTTT.

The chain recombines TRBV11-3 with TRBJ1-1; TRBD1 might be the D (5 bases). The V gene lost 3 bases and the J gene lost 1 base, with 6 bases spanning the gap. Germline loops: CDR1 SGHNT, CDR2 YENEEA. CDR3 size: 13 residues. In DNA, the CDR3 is TGTGCCAGCAGCTTCGACAGGAACACTGAAGCTTTCTTT. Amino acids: CASSFDRNTEAFF.

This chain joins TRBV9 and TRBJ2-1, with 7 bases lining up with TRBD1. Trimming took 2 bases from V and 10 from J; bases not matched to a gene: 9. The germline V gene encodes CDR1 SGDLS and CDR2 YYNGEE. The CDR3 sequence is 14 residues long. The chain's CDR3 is CASSVGQAPGEQFF. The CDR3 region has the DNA TGTGCCAGCAGCGTCGGACAGGCGCCAGGGGAGCAGTTCTTC. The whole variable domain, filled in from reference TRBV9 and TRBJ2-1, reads DSGVTQTPKHLITATGQRVTLRCSPRSGDLSVYWYQQSLDQGLQFLIQYYNGEERAKGNILERFSAQQFPDLHSELNLSSLELGDSALYFCASSVGQAPGEQFFGPGTRLTVL.

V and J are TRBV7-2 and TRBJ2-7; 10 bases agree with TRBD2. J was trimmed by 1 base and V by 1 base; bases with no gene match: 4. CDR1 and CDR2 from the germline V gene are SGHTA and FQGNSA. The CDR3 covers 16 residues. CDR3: CASSLGWTSGSYEQYF. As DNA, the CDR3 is TGTGCCAGCAGCTTAGGTTGGACTAGCGGATCCTACGAGCAGTACTTC.

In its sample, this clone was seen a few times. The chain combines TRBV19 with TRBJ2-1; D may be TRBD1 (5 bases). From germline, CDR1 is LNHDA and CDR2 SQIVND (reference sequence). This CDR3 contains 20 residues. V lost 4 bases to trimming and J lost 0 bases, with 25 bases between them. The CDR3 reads CASSTLGHLGKASSYNEQFF. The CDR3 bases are TGTGCCAGTAGTACCCTCGGACATCTGGGGAAGGCCAGCTCCTACAATGAGCAGTTCTTC.

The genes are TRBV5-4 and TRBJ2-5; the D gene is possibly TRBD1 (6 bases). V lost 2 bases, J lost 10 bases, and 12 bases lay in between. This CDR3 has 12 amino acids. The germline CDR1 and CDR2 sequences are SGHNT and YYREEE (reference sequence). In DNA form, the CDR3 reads TGTGCCAGCAGCTTCCGGGACATTGGCCAGTACTTC. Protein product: CASSFRDIGQYF.

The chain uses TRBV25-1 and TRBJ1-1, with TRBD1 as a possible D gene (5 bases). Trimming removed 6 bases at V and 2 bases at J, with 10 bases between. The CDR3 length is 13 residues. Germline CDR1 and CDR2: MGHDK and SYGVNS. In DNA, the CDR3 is TGTGCCAGCAGGTGGGGCAGCAACACTGAAGCTTTCTTT. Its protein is CASRWGSNTEAFF. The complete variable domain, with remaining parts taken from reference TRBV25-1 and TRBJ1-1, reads EADIYQTPRYLVIGTGKKITLECSQTMGHDKMYWYQQDPGMELHLIHYSYGVNSTEKGDLSSESTVSRIRTEHFPLTLESARPSHTSQYLCASRWGSNTEAFFGQGTRLTVV.

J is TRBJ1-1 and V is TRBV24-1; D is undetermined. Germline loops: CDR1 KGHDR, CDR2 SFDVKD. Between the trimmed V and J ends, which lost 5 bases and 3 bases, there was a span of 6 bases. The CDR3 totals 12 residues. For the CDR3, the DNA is TGTGCCACCAGTGGGACTTACACTGAAGCTTTCTTT. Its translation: CATSGTYTEAFF.